The clone carrying this TCR beta chain was counted only a few times. Antigen specificity is unknown. PCR employed 60 Vbeta and 13 Jbeta primers. Sequencing used immunoSEQ multiplex PCR; TCRdb keeps in-frame clones, though not all of them. The table has roughly 60,000 clones, approximately 80% seen once. This sample is drawn from a study of cytomegalovirus exposure and HLA in healthy donors. Study-level information: Among several hundred genotyped donors, roughly 81% fell in the Caucasian-associated ancestry cluster. General study findings and limits: In a later analysis, common viral pathogens appeared linked to several of the most significant clusters. The authors later found HLA-associated TCR beta chains more clonally expanded than equally common others.

The length of the CDR3 is 14 residues. With 2 bases clipped from V and 5 bases from J, the junction kept 6 bases outside the gene matches. Per germline, CDR1 SGHRS and CDR2 YFSETQ. The chain links TRBV5-1 to TRBJ2-7, with 8 bases lining up with TRBD2. The source is a woman aged 35 to 49 in good health and CMV-seropositive. Input material: PBMCs. Written as DNA, the CDR3 is TGCGCCAGCAGCTTAGGGACTAGTCTTAACGAGCAGTACTTC. Its protein is CASSLGTSLNEQYF.